This TCR beta chain was sequenced in a study of cytomegalovirus exposure and HLA in healthy donors. General observations from the study: For most TCR sequences rarity was the rule, although some public TCRs occurred in many donors. For cytomegalovirus status, the classifier reportedly gave diagnoses with high specificity and sensitivity. TCR clusters originating in the first cohort tended to co-occur in the approximately 130 validation repertoires, according to a later analysis.

Clones were sequenced by immunoSEQ multiplex PCR, and TCRdb holds only the in-frame ones, with some missing. Here the sample spans tens of thousands of clones, approximately 95% being singletons. Germline lookup yields CDR1 SEHNR and CDR2 FQNEAQ (reference sequence). The V and J ends lost 5 bases and 6 bases respectively, with 17 bases between them. This CDR3 is built from 14 residues. On this clone: Its antigen is undetermined.

Among the 100 to 150 subjects of the validation cohort, separate from the roughly 670-subject first cohort, were the donors. The receptor was derived from a woman aged 18-29 years in good health and CMV-seronegative. The V gene is TRBV7-9, the J gene TRBJ2-7, with a weak D call TRBD1 (5 bases). Sample: PBMCs. Here the CDR3 reads CASSLTADTFEQYF. The CDR3, as DNA: TGTGCCAGCAGCCTAACGGCGGACACGTTCGAGCAGTACTTC.